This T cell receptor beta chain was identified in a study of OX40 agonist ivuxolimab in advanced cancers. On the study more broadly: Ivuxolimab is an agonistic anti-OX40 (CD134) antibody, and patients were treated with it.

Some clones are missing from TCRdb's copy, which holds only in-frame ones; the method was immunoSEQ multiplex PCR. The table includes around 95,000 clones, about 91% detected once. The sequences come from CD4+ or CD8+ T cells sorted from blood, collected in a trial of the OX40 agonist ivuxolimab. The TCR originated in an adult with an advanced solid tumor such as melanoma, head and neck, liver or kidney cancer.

CDR3 coding DNA: TGTGCCAGCAGCTTGCCTAGTACTGAGACCCAGTACTTC. Translation: CASSLPSTETQYF. V usage is TRBV11-2 and J usage is TRBJ2-5; D remains unclear. The germline V gene encodes CDR1 SGHAT and CDR2 FQNNGV. V shed 3 bases and J shed 5 bases, with 10 bases lying between them. The CDR3 is made up of 13 amino acids.